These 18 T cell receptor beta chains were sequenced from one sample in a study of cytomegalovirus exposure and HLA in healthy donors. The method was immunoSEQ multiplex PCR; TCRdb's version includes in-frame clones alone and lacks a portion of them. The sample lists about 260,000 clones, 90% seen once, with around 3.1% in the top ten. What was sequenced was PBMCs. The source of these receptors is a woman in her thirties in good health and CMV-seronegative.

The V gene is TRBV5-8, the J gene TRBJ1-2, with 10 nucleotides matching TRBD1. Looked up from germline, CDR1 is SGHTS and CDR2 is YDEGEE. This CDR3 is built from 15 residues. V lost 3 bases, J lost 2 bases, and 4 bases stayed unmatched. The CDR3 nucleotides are TGTGCCAGCAGCTCTCCGGGACAGGGGAACTATGGCTACACCTTC. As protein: CASSSPGQGNYGYTF.

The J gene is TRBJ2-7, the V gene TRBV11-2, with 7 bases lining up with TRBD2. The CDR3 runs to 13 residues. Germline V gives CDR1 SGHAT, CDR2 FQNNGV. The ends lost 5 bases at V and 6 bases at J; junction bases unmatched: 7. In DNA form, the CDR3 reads TGTGCCAGCAGCCCAGCGGGATCCGGCGAGCAGTACTTC. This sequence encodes CASSPAGSGEQYF.

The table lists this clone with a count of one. The CDR3 protein is CASSGRDMAIEQYF. CDR3 bases: TGCGCCAGCAGCGGCCGGGACATGGCCATCGAGCAGTACTTC. The chain recombines TRBV5-1 with TRBJ2-7; weak D call: TRBD1 (6 bases). The CDR3 is made up of 14 amino acids. The ends were cut back, 4 bases at V and 6 bases at J, with 17 bases in the middle. Per the germline V gene, CDR1 is SGHRS and CDR2 is YFSETQ.

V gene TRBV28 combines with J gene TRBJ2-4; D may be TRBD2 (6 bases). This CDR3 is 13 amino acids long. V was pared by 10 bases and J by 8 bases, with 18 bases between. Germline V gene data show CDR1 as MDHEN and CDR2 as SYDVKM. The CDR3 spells CATRAGSVDIQYF. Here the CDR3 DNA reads TGTGCCACCAGAGCGGGTTCCGTTGACATTCAGTACTTC. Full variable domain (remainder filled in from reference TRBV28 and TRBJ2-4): DVKVTQSSRYLVKRTGEKVFLECVQDMDHENMFWYRQDPGLGLRLIYFSYDVKMKEKGDIPEGYSVSREKKERFSLILESASTNQTSMYLCATRAGSVDIQYFGAGTRLSVL.

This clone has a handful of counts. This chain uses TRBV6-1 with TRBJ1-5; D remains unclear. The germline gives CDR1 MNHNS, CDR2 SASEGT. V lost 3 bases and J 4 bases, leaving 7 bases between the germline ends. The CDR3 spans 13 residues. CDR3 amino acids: CASSDLGNQPQHF. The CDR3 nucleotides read TGTGCCAGCAGTGATTTGGGAAATCAGCCCCAGCATTTT.

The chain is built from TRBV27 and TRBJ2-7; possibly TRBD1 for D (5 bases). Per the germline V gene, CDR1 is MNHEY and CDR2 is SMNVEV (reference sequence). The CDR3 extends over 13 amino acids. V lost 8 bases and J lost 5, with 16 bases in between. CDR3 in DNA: TGTGCCAGCGCTATAGGGGTTGGGAACGAGCAGTACTTC. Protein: CASAIGVGNEQYF.

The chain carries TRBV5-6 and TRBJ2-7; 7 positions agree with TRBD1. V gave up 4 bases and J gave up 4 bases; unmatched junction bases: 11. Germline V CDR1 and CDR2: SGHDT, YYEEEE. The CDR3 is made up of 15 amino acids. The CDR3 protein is CASSRDSQGFYEQYF. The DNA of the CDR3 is TGTGCCAGCAGCCGGGACAGCCAAGGGTTTTACGAGCAGTACTTC.

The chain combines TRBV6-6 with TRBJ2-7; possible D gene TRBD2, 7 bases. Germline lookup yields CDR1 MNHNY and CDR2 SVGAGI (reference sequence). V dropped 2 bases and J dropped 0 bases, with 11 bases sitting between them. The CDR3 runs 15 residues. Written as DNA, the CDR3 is TGTGCCAGCAGTTACGGAGGGGGGGGCTCCTACGAGCAGTACTTC. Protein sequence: CASSYGGGGSYEQYF.

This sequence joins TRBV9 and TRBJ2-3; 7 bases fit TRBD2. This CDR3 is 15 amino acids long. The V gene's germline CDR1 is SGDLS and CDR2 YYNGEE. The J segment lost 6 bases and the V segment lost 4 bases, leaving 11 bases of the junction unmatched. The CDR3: CASSPQWGGVDTQYF. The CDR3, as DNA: TGTGCCAGCAGCCCGCAGTGGGGGGGAGTGGATACGCAGTATTTT.

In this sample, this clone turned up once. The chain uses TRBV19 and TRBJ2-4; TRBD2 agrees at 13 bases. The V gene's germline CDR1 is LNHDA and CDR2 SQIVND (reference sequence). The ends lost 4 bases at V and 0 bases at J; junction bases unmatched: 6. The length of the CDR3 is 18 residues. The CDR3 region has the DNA TGTGCCAGTAGTAGGACTAGCGGGAGTATGGAAGCCAAAAACATTCAGTACTTC. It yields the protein CASSRTSGSMEAKNIQYF.

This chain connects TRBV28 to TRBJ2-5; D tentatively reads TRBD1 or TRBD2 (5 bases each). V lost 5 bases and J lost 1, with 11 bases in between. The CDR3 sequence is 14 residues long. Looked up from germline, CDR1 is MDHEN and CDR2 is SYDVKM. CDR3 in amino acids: CASSAGAAQETQYF. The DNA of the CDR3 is TGTGCCAGCAGTGCCGGGGCCGCCCAAGAGACCCAGTACTTC. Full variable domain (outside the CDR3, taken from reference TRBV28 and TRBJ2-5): DVKVTQSSRYLVKRTGEKVFLECVQDMDHENMFWYRQDPGLGLRLIYFSYDVKMKEKGDIPEGYSVSREKKERFSLILESASTNQTSMYLCASSAGAAQETQYFGPGTRLLVL.

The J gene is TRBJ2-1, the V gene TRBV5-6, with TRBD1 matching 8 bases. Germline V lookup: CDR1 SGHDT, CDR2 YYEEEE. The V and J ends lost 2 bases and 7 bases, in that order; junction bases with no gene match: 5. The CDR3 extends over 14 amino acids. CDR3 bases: TGTGCCAGCAGCTTCCGGGACAGGCATAATGAGCAGTTCTTC. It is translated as CASSFRDRHNEQFF.

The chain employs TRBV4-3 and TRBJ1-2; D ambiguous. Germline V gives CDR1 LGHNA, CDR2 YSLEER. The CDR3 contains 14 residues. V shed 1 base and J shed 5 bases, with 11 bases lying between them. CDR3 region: CASSQGPGSYGYTF. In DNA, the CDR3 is TGCGCCAGCAGCCAAGGGCCAGGCTCATATGGCTACACCTTC.

The CDR3 nucleotides are TGTGCCAGCAGCGTAGATACAAATACCTACGAGCAGTACTTC. Amino acid sequence: CASSVDTNTYEQYF. This chain uses TRBV9 with TRBJ2-7; D is undetermined. Germline V lookup: CDR1 SGDLS, CDR2 YYNGEE. CDR3 length: 14 amino acids. The V and J ends lost 0 bases and 2 bases respectively, with 9 bases between them.

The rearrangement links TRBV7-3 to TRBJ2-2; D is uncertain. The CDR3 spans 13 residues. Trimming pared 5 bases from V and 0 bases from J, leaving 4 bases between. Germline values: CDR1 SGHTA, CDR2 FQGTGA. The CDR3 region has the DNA TGTGCCAGCAGCGACCCGAACACCGGGGAGCTGTTTTTT. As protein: CASSDPNTGELFF.

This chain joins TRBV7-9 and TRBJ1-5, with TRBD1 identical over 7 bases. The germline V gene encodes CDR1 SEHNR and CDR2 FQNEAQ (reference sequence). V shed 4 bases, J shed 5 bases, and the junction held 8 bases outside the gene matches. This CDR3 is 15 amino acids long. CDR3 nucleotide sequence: TGTGCCAGCAGCTCTCCACTAGACAGGGATCAGCCCCAGCATTTT. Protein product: CASSSPLDRDQPQHF.

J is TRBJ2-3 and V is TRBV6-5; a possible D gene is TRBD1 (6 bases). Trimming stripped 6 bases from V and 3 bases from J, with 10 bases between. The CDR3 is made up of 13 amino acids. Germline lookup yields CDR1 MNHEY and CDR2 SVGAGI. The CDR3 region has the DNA TGTGCCAGCAGAACAGGGCCGACAGATACGCAGTATTTT. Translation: CASRTGPTDTQYF.

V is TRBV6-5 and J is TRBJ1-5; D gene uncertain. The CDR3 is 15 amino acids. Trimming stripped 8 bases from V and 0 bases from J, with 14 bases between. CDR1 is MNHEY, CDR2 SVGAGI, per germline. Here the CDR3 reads CASREVPYSNQPQHF. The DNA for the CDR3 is TGTGCCAGCCGAGAGGTACCCTATAGCAATCAGCCCCAGCATTTT.